The 8 T cell receptor beta chains below were found in one sample sequenced in a study of neurological immune-mediated disorders. MiXCR, applied by TCRdb to the 5' RACE reads, yields one record per CDR3 protein. The table records tens of thousands of distinct CDR3 sequences, about 9.3% of them present only once. Sequencing was performed on PBMCs. Receptor source: a man in his forties in good health.

This clonotype has a count of ten or more. The chain carries TRBV5-1 and TRBJ2-5; D is perhaps TRBD1 (5 bases). CDR1 is SGHRS, CDR2 YFSETQ, per germline. V was cut by 1 base and J by 4 bases, with 11 bases left in between. This CDR3 comprises 14 residues. CDR3 bases: TGCGCCAGCAGCTTGAGCCAGGGCGTAGAGACCCAGTACTTC. As protein: CASSLSQGVETQYF.

This clonotype was seen ten or more times. V usage is TRBV20-1 and J usage is TRBJ2-1, with D possibly being TRBD2 (6 bases). Between the trimmed V and J ends, which lost 5 bases and 1 base, there was a span of 15 bases. This CDR3 spans 15 amino acids. The germline CDR1 and CDR2 sequences are DFQATT and SNEGSKA (reference sequence). The CDR3 coding sequence is TGCAGTGCTCAGCGGGCGTACATATCCTACAATGAGCAGTTCTTC. This codes for CSAQRAYISYNEQFF.

There are many counts of this clonotype. The CDR3 region is CASSRPAAGGNTEAFF. CDR3 in DNA: TGTGCCAGCAGCCGCCCCGCAGCCGGAGGGAACACTGAAGCTTTCTTT. The rearrangement links TRBV7-2 to TRBJ1-1; D not resolved. Trimming took 5 bases from V and 1 from J, leaving 17 bases between them. The CDR3 sequence is 16 residues long. Germline assignment: CDR1 SGHTA and CDR2 FQGNSA.

As concerns this clonotype: A much larger clonotype is one base distant, so this may be a read error. The chain carries TRBV6-5 and TRBJ2-7, with unresolved D. The end of the DNA fits TRBJ2-1 better, so the J call may be wrong. The CDR3 is 12 amino acids. CDR1 is MNHEY and CDR2 is SVGAGI in the germline V gene. The CDR3 reads CASSYSGYEQFF. DNA for the CDR3: TGTGCCAGCAGTTACTCTGGCTACGAGCAGTTCTTC.

This clonotype was seen repeatedly, ten times or more. The chain has TRBV7-2 and TRBJ2-3; 7 bases agree with TRBD2. The length of the CDR3 is 15 residues. V shed 5 bases, J shed 2 bases, and the junction held 7 bases outside the gene matches. CDR1 and CDR2 from the germline V gene are SGHTA and FQGNSA. CDR3 in amino acids: CASSPAGVATDTQYF. The CDR3, as DNA: TGTGCCAGCAGCCCCGCGGGGGTGGCCACAGATACGCAGTATTTT.

This clonotype has ten or more counts. This chain connects TRBV5-4 to TRBJ1-3; D not certain. Trimming shortened V by 1 base and J by 4 bases, and 6 bases separated the two germline ends. CDR1 is SGHNT, CDR2 YYREEE, per germline (reference sequence). This CDR3 has 13 residues. CDR3 DNA sequence: TGTGCCAGCAGCTTGAGCAGGGGAAACACCATATATTTT. It codes for CASSLSRGNTIYF. Based on the CDR3 plus reference TRBV5-4 and TRBJ1-3, the full variable domain is ETGVTQSPTHLIKTRGQQVTLRCSSQSGHNTVSWYQQALGQGPQFIFQYYREEENGRGNFPPRFSGLQFPNYSSELNVNALELDDSALYLCASSLSRGNTIYFGEGSWLTVV.

This clonotype appeared many times. The V and J genes are TRBV29-1 and TRBJ2-1, with 7 bases matching TRBD1. Per the germline V gene, CDR1 is SQVTM and CDR2 is ANQGSEA. The CDR3 covers 13 residues. Trimming cost V 1 base and J 4 bases; bases outside gene matches: 1. CDR3 protein: CSVEGRGYNEQFF. The CDR3 nucleotides are TGCAGCGTTGAAGGCAGGGGGTACAATGAGCAGTTCTTC.

This clonotype showed up many times. The chain joins TRBV29-1 to TRBJ1-1; the D gene is possibly TRBD1 (5 bases). This CDR3 has 13 residues. Trimming took 7 bases from V and 0 from J, leaving 12 bases between them. Germline V gives CDR1 SQVTM, CDR2 ANQGSEA. The CDR3 protein is CSGAGHLNTEAFF. CDR3 DNA sequence: TGCAGCGGCGCCGGACATTTGAACACTGAAGCTTTCTTT.